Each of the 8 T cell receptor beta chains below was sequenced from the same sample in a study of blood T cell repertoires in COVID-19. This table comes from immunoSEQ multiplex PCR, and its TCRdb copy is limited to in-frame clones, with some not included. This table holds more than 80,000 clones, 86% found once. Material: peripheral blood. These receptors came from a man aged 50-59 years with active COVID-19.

The CDR3 nucleotides are TGTGCCAGCAGCTTGGACTCAACTAATGAAAAACTGTTTTTT. Amino acid sequence: CASSLDSTNEKLFF. V usage is TRBV5-4 and J usage is TRBJ1-4, with D unresolved. The CDR3 spans 14 residues. Between the trimmed V and J ends, which lost 0 bases and 0 bases, there was a span of 3 bases. The germline CDR1 and CDR2 sequences are SGHNT and YYREEE (reference sequence).

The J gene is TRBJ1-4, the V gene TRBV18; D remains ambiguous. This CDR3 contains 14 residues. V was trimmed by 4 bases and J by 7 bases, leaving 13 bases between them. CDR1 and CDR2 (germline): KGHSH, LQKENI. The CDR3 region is CASSLSIGSEKLFF. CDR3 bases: TGTGCCAGCTCACTTTCAATCGGGAGTGAAAAACTGTTTTTT.

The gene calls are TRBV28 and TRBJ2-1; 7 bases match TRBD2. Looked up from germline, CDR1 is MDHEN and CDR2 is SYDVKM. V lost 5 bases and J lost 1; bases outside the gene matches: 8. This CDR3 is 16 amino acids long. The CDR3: CASSIVGGPSYNEQFF. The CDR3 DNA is TGTGCCAGCAGTATTGTGGGAGGGCCGTCCTACAATGAGCAGTTCTTC.

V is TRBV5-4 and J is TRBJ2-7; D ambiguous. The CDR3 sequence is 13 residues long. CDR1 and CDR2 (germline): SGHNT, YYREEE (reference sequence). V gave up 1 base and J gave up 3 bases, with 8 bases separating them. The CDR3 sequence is CASSLNTIYEQYF. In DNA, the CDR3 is TGTGCCAGCAGCTTGAACACTATCTACGAGCAGTACTTC. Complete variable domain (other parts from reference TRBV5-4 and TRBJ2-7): ETGVTQSPTHLIKTRGQQVTLRCSSQSGHNTVSWYQQALGQGPQFIFQYYREEENGRGNFPPRFSGLQFPNYSSELNVNALELDDSALYLCASSLNTIYEQYFGPGTRLTVT.

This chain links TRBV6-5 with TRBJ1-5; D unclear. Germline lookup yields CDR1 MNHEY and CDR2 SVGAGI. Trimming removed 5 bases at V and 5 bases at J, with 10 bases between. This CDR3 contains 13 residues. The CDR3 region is CASSLRFDQPQHF. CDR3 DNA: TGTGCCAGCAGTCTCCGTTTCGATCAGCCCCAGCATTTT.

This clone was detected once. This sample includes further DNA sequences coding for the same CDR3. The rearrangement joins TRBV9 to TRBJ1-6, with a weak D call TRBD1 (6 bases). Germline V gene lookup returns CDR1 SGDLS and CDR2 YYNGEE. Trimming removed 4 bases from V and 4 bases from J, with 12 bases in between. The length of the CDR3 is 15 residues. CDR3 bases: TGTGCCAGCAGCTCAGGGGACGGATATAATTCACCCCTCCACTTT. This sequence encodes CASSSGDGYNSPLHF.

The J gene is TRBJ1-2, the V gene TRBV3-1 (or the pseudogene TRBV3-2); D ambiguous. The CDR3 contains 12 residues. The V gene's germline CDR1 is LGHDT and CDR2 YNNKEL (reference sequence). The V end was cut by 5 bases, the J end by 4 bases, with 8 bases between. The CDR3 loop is CASSTRGYGYTF. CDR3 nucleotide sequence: TGTGCCAGCAGCACCCGGGGCTATGGCTACACCTTC.

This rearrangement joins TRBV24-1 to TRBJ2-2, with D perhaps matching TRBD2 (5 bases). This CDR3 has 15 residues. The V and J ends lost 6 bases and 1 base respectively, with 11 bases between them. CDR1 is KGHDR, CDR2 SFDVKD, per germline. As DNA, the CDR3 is TGTGCCACCAGTTTTGGTCGGGGGAACACCGGGGAGCTGTTTTTT. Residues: CATSFGRGNTGELFF.